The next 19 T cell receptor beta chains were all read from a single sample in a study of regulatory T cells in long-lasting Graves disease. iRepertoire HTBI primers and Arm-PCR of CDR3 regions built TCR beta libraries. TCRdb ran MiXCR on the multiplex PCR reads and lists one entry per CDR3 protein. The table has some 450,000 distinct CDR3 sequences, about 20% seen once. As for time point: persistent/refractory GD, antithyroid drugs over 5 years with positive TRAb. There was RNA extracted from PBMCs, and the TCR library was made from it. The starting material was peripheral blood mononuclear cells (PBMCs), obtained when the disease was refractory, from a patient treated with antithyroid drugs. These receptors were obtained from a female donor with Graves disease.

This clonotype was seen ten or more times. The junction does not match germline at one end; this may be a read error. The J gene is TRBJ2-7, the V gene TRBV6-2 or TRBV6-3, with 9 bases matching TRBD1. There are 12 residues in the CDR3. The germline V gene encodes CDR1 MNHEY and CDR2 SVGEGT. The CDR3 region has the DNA TGTGCCAGCAGTTACTCAGTCGGACAGGGGCGCTTC. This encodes CASSYSVGQGRF.

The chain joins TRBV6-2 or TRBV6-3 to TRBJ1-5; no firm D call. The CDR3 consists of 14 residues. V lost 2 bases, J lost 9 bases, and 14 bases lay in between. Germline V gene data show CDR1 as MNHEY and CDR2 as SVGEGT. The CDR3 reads CASSYPGVPWPQHF. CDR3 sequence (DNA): TGTGCCAGCAGTTACCCCGGGGTTCCTTGGCCCCAGCATTTT.

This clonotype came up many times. The CDR3 coding sequence is TGTGCCAGCAGTTACTCTGGGGGGGCCGAGCAGTACTTC. Translation: CASSYSGGAEQYF. The chain has TRBV6-2 or TRBV6-3 and TRBJ2-7; TRBD2 might be the D (7 bases). V lost 0 bases to trimming and J lost 6 bases, with 9 bases between them. This CDR3 contains 13 residues. CDR1 and CDR2 (germline): MNHEY, SVGEGT.

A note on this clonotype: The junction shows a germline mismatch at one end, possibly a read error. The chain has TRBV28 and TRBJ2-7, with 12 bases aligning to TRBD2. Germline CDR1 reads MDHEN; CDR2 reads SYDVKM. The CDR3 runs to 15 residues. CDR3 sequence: CASSLTSGSSYERYF. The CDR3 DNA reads TGTGCCAGCAGCCTGACTAGCGGGAGTTCCTACGAGCGGTACTTC. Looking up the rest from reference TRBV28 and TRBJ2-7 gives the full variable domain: DVKVTQSSRYLVKRTGEKVFLECVQDMDHENMFWYRQDPGLGLRLIYFSYDVKMKEKGDIPEGYSVSREKKERFSLILESASTNQTSMYLCASSLTSGSSYERYFGPGTRLTVT.

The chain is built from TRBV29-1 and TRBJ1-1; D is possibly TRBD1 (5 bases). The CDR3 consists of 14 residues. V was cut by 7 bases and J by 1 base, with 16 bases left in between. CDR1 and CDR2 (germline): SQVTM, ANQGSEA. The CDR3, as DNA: TGCAGCGCCGCTGGGGTGGGGCCGAACACTGAAGCTTTCTTT. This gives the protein CSAAGVGPNTEAFF.

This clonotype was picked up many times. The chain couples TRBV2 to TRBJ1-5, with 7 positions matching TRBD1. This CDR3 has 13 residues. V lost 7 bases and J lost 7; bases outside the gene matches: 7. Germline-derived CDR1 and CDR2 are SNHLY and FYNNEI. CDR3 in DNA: TGTGCCAGCAACGCAGGGGGTTACCAGCCCCAGCATTTT. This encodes CASNAGGYQPQHF.

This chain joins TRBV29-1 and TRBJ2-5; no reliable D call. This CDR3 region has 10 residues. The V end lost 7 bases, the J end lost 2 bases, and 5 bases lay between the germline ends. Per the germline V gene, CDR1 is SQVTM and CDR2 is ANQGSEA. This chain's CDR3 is CSGRQETQYF. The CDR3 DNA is TGCAGCGGAAGACAAGAGACCCAGTACTTC.

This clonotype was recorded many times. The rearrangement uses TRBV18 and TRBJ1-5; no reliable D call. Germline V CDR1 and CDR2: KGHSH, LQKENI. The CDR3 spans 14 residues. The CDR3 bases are TGTGCGAGCAGCCCCGACTATAGCAATCAGCCCCAGCATTTT. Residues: CASSPDYSNQPQHF.

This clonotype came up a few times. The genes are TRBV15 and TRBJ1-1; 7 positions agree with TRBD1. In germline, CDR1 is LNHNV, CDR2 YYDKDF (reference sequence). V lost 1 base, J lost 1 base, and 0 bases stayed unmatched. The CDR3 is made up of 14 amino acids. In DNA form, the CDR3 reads TGTGCCACCAGCAGAGGGACAGGGAACACTGAAGCTTTCTTT. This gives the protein CATSRGTGNTEAFF.

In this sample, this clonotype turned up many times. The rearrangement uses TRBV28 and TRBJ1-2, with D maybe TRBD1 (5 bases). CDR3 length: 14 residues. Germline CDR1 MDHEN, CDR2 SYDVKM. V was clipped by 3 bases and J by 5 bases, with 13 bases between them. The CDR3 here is CASSFSGERYGYTF. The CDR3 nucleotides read TGTGCCAGCAGTTTTTCGGGGGAGCGGTATGGCTACACCTTC.

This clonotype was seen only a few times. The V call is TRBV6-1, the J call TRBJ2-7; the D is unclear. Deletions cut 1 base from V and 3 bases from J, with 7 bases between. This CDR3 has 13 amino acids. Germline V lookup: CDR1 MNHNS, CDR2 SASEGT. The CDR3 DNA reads TGTGCCAGCAGTGAAGGATCCCACTACGAGCAGTACTTC. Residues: CASSEGSHYEQYF.

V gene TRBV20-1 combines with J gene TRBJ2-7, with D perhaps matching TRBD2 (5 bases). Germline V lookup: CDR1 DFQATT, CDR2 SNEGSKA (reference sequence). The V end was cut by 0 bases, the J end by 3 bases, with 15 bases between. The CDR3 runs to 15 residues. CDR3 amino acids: CSARDPREFVYEQYF. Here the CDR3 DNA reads TGCAGTGCTAGAGATCCGAGGGAGTTCGTCTACGAGCAGTACTTC.

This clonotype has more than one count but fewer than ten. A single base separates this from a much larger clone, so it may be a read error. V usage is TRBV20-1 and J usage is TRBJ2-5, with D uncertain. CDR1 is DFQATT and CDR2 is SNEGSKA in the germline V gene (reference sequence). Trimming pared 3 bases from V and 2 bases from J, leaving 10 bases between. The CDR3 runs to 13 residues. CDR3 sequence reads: CSASDGGQETQYF. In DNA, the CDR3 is TGCAGTGCTAGTGATGGCGGTCAAGAGACCCAGTACTTC.

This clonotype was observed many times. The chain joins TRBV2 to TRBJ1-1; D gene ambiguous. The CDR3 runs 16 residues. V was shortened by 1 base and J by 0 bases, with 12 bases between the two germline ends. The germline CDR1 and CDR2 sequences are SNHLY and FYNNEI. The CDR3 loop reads CASSEDASLMNTEAFF. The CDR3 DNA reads TGTGCCAGCAGTGAAGACGCAAGTCTTATGAACACTGAAGCTTTCTTT.

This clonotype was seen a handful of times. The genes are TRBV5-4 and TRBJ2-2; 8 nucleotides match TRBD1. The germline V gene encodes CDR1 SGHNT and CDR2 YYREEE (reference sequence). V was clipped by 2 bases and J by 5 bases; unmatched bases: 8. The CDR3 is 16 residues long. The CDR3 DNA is TGTGCCAGCAGCTTTGTGCAGGGGGCGAGAACCGGGGAGCTGTTTTTT. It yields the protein CASSFVQGARTGELFF.

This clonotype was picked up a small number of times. CDR3 in DNA: TGTGCCAGCAGCCAAGATGGAGATACGCAGTATTTT. Protein sequence: CASSQDGDTQYF. The J gene is TRBJ2-3, the V gene TRBV3-1; D is unresolved. The V and J ends lost 0 bases and 5 bases respectively, with 3 bases between them. The CDR3 has 12 amino acids. Germline V gene lookup returns CDR1 LGHDT and CDR2 YNNKEL (reference sequence).

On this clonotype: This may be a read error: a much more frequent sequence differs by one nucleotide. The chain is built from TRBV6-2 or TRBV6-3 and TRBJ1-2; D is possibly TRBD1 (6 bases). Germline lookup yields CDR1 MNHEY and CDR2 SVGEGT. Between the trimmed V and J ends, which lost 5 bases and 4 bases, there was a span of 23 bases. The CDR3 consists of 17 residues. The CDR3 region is CASSVEVRGPSIYGYTF. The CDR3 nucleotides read TGTGCCAGCAGTGTAGAGGTCAGGGGCCCCTCCATCTATGGCTACACCTTC.

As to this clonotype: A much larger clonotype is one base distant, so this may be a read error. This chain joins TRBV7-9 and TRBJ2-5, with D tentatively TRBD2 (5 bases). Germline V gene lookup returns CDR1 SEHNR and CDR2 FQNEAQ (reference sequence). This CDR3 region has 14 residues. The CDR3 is CVSSLGRGQETQYF. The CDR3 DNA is TGTGTCAGCAGCTTAGGTAGAGGGCAAGAGACCCAGTACTTC.

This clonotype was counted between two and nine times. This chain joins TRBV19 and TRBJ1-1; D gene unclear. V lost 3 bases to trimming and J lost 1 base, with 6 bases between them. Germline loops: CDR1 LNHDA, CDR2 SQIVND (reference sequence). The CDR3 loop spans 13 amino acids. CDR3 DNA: TGTGCCAGTAGTATCTCAGCGAACACTGAAGCTTTCTTT. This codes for CASSISANTEAFF. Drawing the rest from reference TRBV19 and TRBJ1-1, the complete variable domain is DGGITQSPKYLFRKEGQNVTLSCEQNLNHDAMYWYRQDPGQGLRLIYYSQIVNDFQKGDIAEGYSVSREKKESFPLTVTSAQKNPTAFYLCASSISANTEAFFGQGTRLTVV.